This T cell receptor (beta chain) was found in a study of naive and memory T cell subsets. General study points: Clonotypes here are unpaired alpha or beta chain sequences.

An equimolar mix of two oligonucleotides served as the beta constant-region primer for TRBC1 and TRBC2. Each CDR3 protein is one row after TCRdb ran MiXCR on the UMI-ligation and nested PCR reads. The sample yields roughly 91,000 distinct CDR3 sequences, roughly 14% seen once. This clonotype came up many times. Its target is not known. This CDR3 comprises 14 residues. Germline lookup yields CDR1 DFQATT and CDR2 SNEGSKA (reference sequence). Trimming pared 1 base from V and 2 bases from J, leaving 10 bases between. The receptor's source is a human donor in good health. Sequencing was done on a sample of central memory CD4+ T cells from blood. The J gene is TRBJ2-3, the V gene TRBV20-1; D is undetermined. The CDR3 loop is CSARVGPITDTQYF. The DNA of the CDR3 is TGCAGTGCTAGAGTCGGCCCAATCACAGATACGCAGTATTTT.